Below, one T cell receptor (beta chain) is given with its context. Its antigen is as yet unknown. The donor population consisted of healthy HIV-negative adults with no recent acute infections or vaccinations. Genomic DNA from each subset was divided evenly over several immunoSEQ plates. As handled by the study authors: ImmunoSEQ output lacked quality scores and full-length reads, limiting matched filtering. The repertoire was sequenced with immunoSEQ multiplex PCR; TCRdb's copy has only in-frame clones and lacks some. The V and J calls and clone size were taken over from that table, and D and trimming were inferred from the DNA. The sample records millions of clones, about 92% being singletons. This sample is part of a study of shared clonotypes between healthy human individuals. The CDR3 contains 13 residues. V was pared by 4 bases and J by 6 bases, with 13 bases between. CDR1 and CDR2 (germline): MNHEY, SVGAGI.

Whole-study results and caveats: A few donors showed sharing of approximately 5% of naive CD4 clonotypes.

This TCR derives from a man between 18 and 35 years old in good health. The chain is built from TRBV6-5 and TRBJ2-7; tentatively, D is TRBD2 (7 bases). Source material: naive CD4+ T cells sorted from blood. This sample's subset: CD45RA+ positively selected. The CDR3 nucleotides read TGTGCCAGCAGTTCCGTCGGGGGGCGCGAGCAGTACTTC. Its protein is CASSSVGGREQYF.